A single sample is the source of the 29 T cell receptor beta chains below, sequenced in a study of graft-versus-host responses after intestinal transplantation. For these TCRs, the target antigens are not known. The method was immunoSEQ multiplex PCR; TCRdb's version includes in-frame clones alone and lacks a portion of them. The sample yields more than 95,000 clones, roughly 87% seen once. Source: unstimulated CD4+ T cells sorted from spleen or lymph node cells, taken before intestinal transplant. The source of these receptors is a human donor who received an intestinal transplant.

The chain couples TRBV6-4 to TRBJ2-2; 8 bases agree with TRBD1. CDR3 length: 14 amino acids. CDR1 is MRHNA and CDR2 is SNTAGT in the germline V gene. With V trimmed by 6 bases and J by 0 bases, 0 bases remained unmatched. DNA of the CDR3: TGTGCCAGCAGGGGACAGGCGAACACCGGGGAGCTGTTTTTT. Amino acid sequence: CASRGQANTGELFF.

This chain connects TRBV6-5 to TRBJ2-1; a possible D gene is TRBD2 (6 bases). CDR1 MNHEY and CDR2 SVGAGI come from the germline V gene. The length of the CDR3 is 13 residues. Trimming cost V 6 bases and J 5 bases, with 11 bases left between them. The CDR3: CASRSGGHNEQFF. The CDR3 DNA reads TGTGCCAGCAGATCAGGAGGGCACAATGAGCAGTTCTTC.

This chain's CDR3 is CASSQEPQTHRSPLHF. The CDR3 DNA is TGTGCCAGCAGCCAAGAACCGCAGACCCATCGATCACCCCTCCACTTT. The gene calls are TRBV14 and TRBJ1-6; no firm D call. This CDR3 spans 16 amino acids. V lost 0 bases and J lost 10, with 16 bases in between. Germline values: CDR1 SGHDN, CDR2 FVKESK.

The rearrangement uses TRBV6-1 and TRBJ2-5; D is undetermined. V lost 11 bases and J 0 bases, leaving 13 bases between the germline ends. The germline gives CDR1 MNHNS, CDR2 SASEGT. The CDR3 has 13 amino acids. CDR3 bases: TGTGCCCTCTTCTCAGTGTACCAAGAGACCCAGTACTTC. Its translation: CALFSVYQETQYF.

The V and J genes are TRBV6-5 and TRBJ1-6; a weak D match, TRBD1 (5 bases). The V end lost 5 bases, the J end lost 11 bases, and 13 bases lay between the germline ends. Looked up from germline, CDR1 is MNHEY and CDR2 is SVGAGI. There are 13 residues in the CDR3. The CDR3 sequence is CASSESREAPLHF. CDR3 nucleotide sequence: TGTGCCAGCAGTGAATCCAGGGAGGCACCCCTCCACTTT.

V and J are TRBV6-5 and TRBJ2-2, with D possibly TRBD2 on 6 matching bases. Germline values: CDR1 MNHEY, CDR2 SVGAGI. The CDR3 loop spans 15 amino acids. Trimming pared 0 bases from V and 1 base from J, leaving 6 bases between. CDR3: CASSYSGLNTGELFF. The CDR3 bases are TGTGCCAGCAGTTACTCGGGACTGAACACCGGGGAGCTGTTTTTT.

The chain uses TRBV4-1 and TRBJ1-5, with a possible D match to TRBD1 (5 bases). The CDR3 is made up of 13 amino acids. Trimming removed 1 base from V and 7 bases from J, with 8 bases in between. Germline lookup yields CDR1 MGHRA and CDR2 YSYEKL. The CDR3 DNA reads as TGCGCCAGCAGCCAAGTCAGGGACCAGCCCCAGCATTTT. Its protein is CASSQVRDQPQHF.

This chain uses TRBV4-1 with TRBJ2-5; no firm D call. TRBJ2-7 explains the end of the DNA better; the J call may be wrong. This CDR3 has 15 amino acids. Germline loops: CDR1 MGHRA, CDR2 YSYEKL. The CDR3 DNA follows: TGCGCCAGCAGCCAAGTCCACTTTCCCCCCTACGAGCAGTACTTC. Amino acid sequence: CASSQVHFPPYEQYF.

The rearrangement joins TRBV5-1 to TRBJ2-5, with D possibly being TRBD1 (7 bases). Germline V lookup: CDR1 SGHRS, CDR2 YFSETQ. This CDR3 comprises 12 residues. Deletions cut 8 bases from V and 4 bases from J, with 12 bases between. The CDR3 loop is CASSGGLETQYF. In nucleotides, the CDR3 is TGCGCCAGTTCAGGGGGGTTAGAGACCCAGTACTTC.

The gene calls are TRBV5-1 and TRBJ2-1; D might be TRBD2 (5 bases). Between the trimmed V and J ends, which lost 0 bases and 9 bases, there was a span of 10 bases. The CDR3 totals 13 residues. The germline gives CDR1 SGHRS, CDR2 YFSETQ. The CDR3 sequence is CASSLDLRGEQFF. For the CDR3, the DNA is TGCGCCAGCAGCTTGGACCTCCGGGGTGAGCAGTTCTTC.

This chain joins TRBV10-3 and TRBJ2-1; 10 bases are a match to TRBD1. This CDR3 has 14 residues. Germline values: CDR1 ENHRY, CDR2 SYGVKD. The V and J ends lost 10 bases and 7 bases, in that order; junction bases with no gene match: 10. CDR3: CATLGDRGWNEQFF. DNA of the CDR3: TGTGCCACCCTCGGGGACAGGGGTTGGAATGAGCAGTTCTTC.

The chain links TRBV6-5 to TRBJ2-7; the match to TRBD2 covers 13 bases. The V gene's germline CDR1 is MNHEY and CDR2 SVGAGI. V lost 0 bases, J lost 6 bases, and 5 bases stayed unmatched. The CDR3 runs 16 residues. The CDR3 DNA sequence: TGTGCCAGCAGTTACTCGAGAGGACTAGCGGGAGTCGAGCAGTACTTC. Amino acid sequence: CASSYSRGLAGVEQYF.

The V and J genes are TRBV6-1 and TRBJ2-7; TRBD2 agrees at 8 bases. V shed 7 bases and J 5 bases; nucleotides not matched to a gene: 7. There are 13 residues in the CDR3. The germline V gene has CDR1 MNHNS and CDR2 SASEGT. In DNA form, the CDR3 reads TGTGCCAGCAAATTAGCGGGAAGGAACGAGCAGTACTTC. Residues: CASKLAGRNEQYF.

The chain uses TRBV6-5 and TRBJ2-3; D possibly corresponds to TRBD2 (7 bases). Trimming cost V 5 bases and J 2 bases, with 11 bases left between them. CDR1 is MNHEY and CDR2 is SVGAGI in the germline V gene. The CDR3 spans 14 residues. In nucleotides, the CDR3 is TGTGCCAGCAGTACAGGGAGGGTCACAGATACGCAGTATTTT. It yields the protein CASSTGRVTDTQYF.

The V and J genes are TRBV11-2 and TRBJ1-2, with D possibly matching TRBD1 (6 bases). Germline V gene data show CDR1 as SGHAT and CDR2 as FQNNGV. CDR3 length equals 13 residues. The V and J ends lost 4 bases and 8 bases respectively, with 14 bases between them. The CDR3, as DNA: TGTGCCAGCAGCTCCCCGGGGGCGGTGGGCTACACCTTC. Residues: CASSSPGAVGYTF.

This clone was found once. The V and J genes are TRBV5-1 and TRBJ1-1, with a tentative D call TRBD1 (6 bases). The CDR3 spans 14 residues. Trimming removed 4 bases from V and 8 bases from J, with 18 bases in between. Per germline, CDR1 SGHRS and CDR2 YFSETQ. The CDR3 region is CASSREQQGPEAFF. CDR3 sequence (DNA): TGCGCCAGCAGCCGGGAACAACAGGGCCCCGAAGCTTTCTTT.

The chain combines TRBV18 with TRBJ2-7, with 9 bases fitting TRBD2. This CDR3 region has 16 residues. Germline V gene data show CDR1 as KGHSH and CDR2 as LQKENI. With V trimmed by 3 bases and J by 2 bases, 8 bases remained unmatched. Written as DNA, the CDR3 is TGTGCCAGCTCACCCCTGTCTAGCGGGGATACCTACGAGCAGTACTTC. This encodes CASSPLSSGDTYEQYF.

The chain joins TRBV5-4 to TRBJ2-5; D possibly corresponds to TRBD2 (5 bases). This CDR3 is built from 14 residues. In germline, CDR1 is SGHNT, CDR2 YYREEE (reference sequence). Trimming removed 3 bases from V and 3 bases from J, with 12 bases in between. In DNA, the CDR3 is TGTGCCAGCAGCTCCACGGGGTTTAAAGAGACCCAGTACTTC. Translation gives CASSSTGFKETQYF.

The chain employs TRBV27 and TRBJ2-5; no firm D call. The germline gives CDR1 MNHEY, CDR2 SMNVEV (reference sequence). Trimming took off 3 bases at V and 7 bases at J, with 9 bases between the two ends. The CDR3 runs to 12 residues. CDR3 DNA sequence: TGTGCCAGCAGTTTCCGCGGCGGGACCCAGTACTTC. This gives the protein CASSFRGGTQYF.

CDR3 residues: CASSSLLWDTQYF. The CDR3 DNA reads TGTGCCAGTAGTAGTCTCCTCTGGGATACGCAGTATTTT. This chain joins TRBV19 and TRBJ2-3; D unclear. The germline V gene has CDR1 LNHDA and CDR2 SQIVND (reference sequence). V was shortened by 4 bases and J by 6 bases, with 11 bases between the two germline ends. The CDR3 spans 13 residues.

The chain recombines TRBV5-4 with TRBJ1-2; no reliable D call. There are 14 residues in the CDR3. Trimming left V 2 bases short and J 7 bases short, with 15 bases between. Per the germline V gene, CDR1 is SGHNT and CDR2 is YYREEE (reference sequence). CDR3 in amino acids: CASSFEGPTLGYTF. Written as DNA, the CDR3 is TGTGCCAGCAGCTTTGAGGGCCCCACCCTTGGCTACACCTTC.

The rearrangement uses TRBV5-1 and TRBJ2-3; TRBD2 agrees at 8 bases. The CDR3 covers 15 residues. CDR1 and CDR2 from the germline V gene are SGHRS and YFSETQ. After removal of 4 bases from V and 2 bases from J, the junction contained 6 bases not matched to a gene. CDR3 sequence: CASSATSGLTDTQYF. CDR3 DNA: TGCGCCAGCAGCGCTACTAGCGGCCTCACAGATACGCAGTATTTT. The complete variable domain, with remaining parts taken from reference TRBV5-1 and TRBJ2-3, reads KAGVTQTPRYLIKTRGQQVTLSCSPISGHRSVSWYQQTPGQGLQFLFEYFSETQRNKGNFPGRFSGRQFSNSRSEMNVSTLELGDSALYLCASSATSGLTDTQYFGPGTRLTVL.

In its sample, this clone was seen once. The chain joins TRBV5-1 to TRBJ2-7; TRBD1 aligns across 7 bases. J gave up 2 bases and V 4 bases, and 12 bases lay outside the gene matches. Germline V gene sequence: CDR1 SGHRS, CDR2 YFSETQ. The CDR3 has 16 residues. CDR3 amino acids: CASSLMTGKAPYEQYF. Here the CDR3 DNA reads TGCGCCAGCAGCCTAATGACAGGGAAAGCCCCCTACGAGCAGTACTTC. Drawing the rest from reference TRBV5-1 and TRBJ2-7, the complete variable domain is KAGVTQTPRYLIKTRGQQVTLSCSPISGHRSVSWYQQTPGQGLQFLFEYFSETQRNKGNFPGRFSGRQFSNSRSEMNVSTLELGDSALYLCASSLMTGKAPYEQYFGPGTRLTVT.

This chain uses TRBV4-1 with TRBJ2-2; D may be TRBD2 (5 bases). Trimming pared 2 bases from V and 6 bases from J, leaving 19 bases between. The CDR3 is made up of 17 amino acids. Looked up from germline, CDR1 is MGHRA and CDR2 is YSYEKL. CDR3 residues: CASSQPTDPSRAGELFF. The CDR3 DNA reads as TGCGCCAGCAGCCAACCAACGGACCCTTCGAGGGCCGGGGAGCTGTTTTTT.

The CDR3 is CAISESGVRSGNTIYF. CDR3 coding DNA: TGTGCCATCAGTGAGTCGGGGGTTCGGTCTGGAAACACCATATATTTT. The chain has TRBV10-3 and TRBJ1-3; tentatively, D is TRBD1 (5 bases). CDR3 length equals 16 residues. CDR1 and CDR2 (germline): ENHRY, SYGVKD. Trimming pared 0 bases from V and 1 base from J, leaving 10 bases between.

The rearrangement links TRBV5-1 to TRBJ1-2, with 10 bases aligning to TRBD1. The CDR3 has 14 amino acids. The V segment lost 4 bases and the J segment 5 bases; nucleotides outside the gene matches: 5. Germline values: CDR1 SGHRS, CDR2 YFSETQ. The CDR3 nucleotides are TGCGCCAGCAGCGCGACAGGGGGCGAGTATGGCTACACCTTC. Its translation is CASSATGGEYGYTF.

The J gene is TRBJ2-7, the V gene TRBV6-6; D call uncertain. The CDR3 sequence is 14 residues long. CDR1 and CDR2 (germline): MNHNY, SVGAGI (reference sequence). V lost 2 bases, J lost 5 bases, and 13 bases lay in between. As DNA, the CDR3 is TGTGCCAGCAGTTACGTGGGGTTCAGCAACGAGCAGTACTTC. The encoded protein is CASSYVGFSNEQYF.

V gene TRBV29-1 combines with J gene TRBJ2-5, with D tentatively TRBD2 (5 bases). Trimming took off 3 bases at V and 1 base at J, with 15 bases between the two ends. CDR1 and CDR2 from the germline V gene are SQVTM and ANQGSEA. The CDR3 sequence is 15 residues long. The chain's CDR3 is CSVDGVGPIQETQYF. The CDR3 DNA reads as TGCAGCGTTGACGGGGTAGGTCCCATCCAAGAGACCCAGTACTTC. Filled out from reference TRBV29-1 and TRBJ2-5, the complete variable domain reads SAVISQKPSRDICQRGTSLTIQCQVDSQVTMMFWYRQQPGQSLTLIATANQGSEATYESGFVIDKFPISRPNLTFSTLTVSNMSPEDSSIYLCSVDGVGPIQETQYFGPGTRLLVL.

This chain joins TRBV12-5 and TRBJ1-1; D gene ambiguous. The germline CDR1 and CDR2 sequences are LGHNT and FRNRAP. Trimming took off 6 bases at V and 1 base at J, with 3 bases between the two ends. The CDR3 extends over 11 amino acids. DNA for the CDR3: TGTGCTAGTGGCCGGAACACTGAAGCTTTCTTT. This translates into CASGRNTEAFF.